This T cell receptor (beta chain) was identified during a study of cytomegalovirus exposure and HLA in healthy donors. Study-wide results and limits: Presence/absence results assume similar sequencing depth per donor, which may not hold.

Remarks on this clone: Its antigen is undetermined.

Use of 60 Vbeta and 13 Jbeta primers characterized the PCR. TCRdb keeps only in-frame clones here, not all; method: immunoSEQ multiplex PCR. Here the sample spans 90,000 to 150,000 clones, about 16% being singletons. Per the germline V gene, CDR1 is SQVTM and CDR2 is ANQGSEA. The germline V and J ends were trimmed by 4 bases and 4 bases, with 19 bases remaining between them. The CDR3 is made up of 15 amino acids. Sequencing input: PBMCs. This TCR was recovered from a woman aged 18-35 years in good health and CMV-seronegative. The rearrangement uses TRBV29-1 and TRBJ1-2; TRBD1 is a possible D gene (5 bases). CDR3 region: CSVVEPPRAPYGYTF. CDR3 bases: TGCAGCGTTGTCGAGCCCCCCAGGGCCCCCTATGGCTACACCTTC.